This entry lists 7 T cell receptor beta chains sequenced from one sample in a study of cytomegalovirus exposure and HLA in healthy donors. PCR amplification relied on 60 Vbeta primers (plus 13 Jbeta primers). The assay was immunoSEQ multiplex PCR, and TCRdb's table has in-frame clones only and misses some. The repertoire consists of 200,000 to 250,000 clones, with 76% occurring once and the leading ten covering over 0.55%. Material for sequencing was PBMCs. Every receptor here comes from a man aged 18 to 35 in good health and CMV-seronegative.

The V and J genes are TRBV28 and TRBJ2-7; 12 positions agree with TRBD2. Germline V gene data show CDR1 as MDHEN and CDR2 as SYDVKM. This CDR3 has 14 amino acids. The V gene end was trimmed by 2 bases and the J gene end by 5 bases; junction bases not matched to a gene: 1. CDR3 in amino acids: CASSLLAGGDEQYF. The CDR3 bases are TGTGCCAGCAGTTTACTAGCGGGAGGGGACGAGCAGTACTTC. Drawing the rest from reference TRBV28 and TRBJ2-7, the complete variable domain is DVKVTQSSRYLVKRTGEKVFLECVQDMDHENMFWYRQDPGLGLRLIYFSYDVKMKEKGDIPEGYSVSREKKERFSLILESASTNQTSMYLCASSLLAGGDEQYFGPGTRLTVT.

The table lists this clone with a count of one. The V call is TRBV10-3, the J call TRBJ1-2; TRBD1 is a possible D gene (5 bases). The V end lost 3 bases, the J end lost 8 bases, and 16 bases lay between the germline ends. This CDR3 contains 14 residues. Germline V lookup: CDR1 ENHRY, CDR2 SYGVKD. CDR3 region: CAISDPSVSGGYTF. CDR3 coding DNA: TGTGCCATCAGTGACCCCTCTGTGTCAGGGGGCTACACCTTC.

CDR3 DNA: TGTGCCAGCAGCACGACTAGCAGGAGATTGAATGGCATTCAGTACTTC. The encoded protein is CASSTTSRRLNGIQYF. The chain couples TRBV7-9 to TRBJ2-4; 7 bases agree with TRBD2. CDR1 SEHNR and CDR2 FQNEAQ come from the germline V gene (reference sequence). The junction had 16 bases not matched to a gene; V was cut back by 5 bases and J by 9 bases. The CDR3 is made up of 16 amino acids.

The gene calls are TRBV6-6 and TRBJ2-7, with 10 positions matching TRBD2. This CDR3 is built from 15 residues. J lost 1 base, V lost 10 bases, and 10 bases had no gene match. Germline values: CDR1 MNHNY, CDR2 SVGAGI (reference sequence). The CDR3 spells CATQAQAGGSYEQYF. DNA of the CDR3: TGTGCCACCCAGGCCCAAGCGGGAGGGTCCTACGAGCAGTACTTC.

This clone was counted a single time. This chain connects TRBV29-1 to TRBJ1-1; D is possibly TRBD1 (5 bases). This CDR3 comprises 11 residues. Trimming removed 3 bases at V and 11 bases at J, with 13 bases between. Looked up from germline, CDR1 is SQVTM and CDR2 is ANQGSEA. The CDR3, as DNA: TGCAGCGTTGACGGGGGGGATAAGGCTTTCTTT. It is translated as CSVDGGDKAFF.

V and J are TRBV5-1 and TRBJ2-3; 10 bases are shared with TRBD1. Trimming took 3 bases from V and 2 from J; bases not matched to a gene: 6. This CDR3 has 16 amino acids. Germline V CDR1 and CDR2: SGHRS, YFSETQ. CDR3 bases: TGCGCCAGCAGCTGGCCGGGACAGGGGACCACAGATACGCAGTATTTT. Translation gives CASSWPGQGTTDTQYF.

J is TRBJ2-5 and V is TRBV4-1; TRBD2 aligns across 11 bases. The J call may be faulty, since TRBJ2-7 better matches the DNA end. CDR1 is MGHRA, CDR2 YSYEKL, per germline. CDR3 length equals 15 residues. DNA for the CDR3: TGCGCCAGCAGCCAAGCGGGGACTAGCGGCTACGAGCAGTACTTC. Protein: CASSQAGTSGYEQYF.